This T cell receptor (beta chain) appears in the sequencing data of a study of cytomegalovirus exposure and HLA in healthy donors. This clone has a handful of counts. Its matching antigen is unknown. Each donor was healthy, and each was a bone marrow donor. In germline, CDR1 is LNHDA, CDR2 SQIVND (reference sequence). This CDR3 is 15 amino acids long. Trimming took off 4 bases at V and 0 bases at J, with 10 bases between the two ends. 60 Vbeta and 13 Jbeta primers were used in PCR. Here immunoSEQ multiplex PCR was the method, and the copy in TCRdb shows in-frame clones only, minus some. The data contain just over 150,000 clones, 82% of them singletons. Study outcomes and limitations: There were several of the most significant clusters that appeared linked to common viral pathogens in a later analysis. Immune exposure data for these donors was limited to CMV serostatus. Researchers catalogued roughly 170 TCR beta chains as cytomegalovirus-associated.

The rearrangement links TRBV19 to TRBJ1-5; D may be TRBD1 (6 bases). The TCR sequence derives from a woman aged 50 to 60 in good health and CMV-seropositive. The sequencing input was PBMCs. The CDR3 protein is CASSTTGPSNQPQHF. DNA of the CDR3: TGTGCCAGTAGTACTACAGGGCCTAGCAATCAGCCCCAGCATTTT.